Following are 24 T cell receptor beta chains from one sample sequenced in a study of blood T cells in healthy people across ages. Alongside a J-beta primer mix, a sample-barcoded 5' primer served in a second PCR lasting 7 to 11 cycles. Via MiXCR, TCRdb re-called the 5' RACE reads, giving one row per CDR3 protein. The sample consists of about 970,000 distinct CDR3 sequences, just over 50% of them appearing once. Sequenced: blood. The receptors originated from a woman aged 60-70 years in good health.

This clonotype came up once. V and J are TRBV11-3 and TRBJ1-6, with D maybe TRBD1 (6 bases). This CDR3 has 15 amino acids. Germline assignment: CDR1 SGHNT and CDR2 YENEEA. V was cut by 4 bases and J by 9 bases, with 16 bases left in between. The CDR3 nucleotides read TGTGCCAGCAGCTGGGGGCAGGGGTATGGTTCACCCCTCCACTTT. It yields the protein CASSWGQGYGSPLHF. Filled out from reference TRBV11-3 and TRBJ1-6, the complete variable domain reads EAGVVQSPRYKIIEKKQPVAFWCNPISGHNTLYWYLQNLGQGPELLIRYENEEAVDDSQLPKDRFSAERLKGVDSTLKIQPAELGDSAVYLCASSWGQGYGSPLHFGNGTRLTVT.

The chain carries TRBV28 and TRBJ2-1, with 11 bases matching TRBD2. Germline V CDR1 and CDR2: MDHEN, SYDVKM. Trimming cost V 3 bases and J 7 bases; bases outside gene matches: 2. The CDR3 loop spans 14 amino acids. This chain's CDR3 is CASSFPSGGNEQFF. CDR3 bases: TGTGCCAGCAGTTTCCCTAGCGGGGGGAATGAGCAGTTCTTC.

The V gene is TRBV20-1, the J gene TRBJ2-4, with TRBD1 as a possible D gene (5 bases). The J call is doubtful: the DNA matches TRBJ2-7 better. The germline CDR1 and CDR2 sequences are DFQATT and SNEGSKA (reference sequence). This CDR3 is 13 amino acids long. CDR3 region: CSALVQDGYEQYF. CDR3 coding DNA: TGCAGTGCGTTGGTACAGGATGGTTACGAGCAGTACTTC.

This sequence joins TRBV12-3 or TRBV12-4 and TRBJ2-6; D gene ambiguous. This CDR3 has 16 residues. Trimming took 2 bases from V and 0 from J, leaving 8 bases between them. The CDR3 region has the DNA TGTGCCAGCAGTTTAAGGACGGTCTCTGGGGCCAACGTCCTGACTTTC. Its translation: CASSLRTVSGANVLTF.

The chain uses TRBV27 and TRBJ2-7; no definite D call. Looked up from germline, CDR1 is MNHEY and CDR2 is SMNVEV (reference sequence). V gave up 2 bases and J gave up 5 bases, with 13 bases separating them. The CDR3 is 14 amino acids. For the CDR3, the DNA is TGTGCCAGCAGTTTAAGGGCTAGTCGGAACGAGCAGTACTTC. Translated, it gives CASSLRASRNEQYF.

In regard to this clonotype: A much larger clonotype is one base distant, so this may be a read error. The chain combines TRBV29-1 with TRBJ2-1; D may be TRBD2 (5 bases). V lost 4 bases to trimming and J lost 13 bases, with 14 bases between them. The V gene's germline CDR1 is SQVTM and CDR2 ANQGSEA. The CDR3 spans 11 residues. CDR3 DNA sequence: TGCAGCGTTGGTCGAAGGGAGACCCAGTTCTTC. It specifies CSVGRRETQFF.

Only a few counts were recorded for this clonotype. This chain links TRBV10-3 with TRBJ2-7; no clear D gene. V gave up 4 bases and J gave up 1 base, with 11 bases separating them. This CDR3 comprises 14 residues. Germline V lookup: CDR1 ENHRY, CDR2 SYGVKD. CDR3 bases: TGTGCCATCAGTGGTCCGCAAGGTTCCTACGAGCAGTACTTC. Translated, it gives CAISGPQGSYEQYF.

The CDR3 is CSASRRGFDETQYF. The CDR3 coding sequence is TGCAGTGCTAGTCGACGGGGGTTTGATGAGACCCAGTACTTC. V is TRBV20-1 and J is TRBJ2-7; D might be TRBD2 (6 bases). The J call is in doubt because the DNA end fits TRBJ2-5 better. This CDR3 comprises 14 residues. Per the germline V gene, CDR1 is DFQATT and CDR2 is SNEGSKA (reference sequence).

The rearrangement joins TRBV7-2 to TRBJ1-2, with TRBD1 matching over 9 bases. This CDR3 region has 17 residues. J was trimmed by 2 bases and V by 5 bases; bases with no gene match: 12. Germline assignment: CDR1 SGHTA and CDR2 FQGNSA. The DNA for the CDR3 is TGTGCCAGCAGCGTCGGGACAGGGACTGCGAGAAACTATGGCTACACCTTC. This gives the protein CASSVGTGTARNYGYTF.

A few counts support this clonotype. CDR3 region: CATSRLTSAGTDTQYF. CDR3 nucleotide sequence: TGTGCCACCAGCAGGTTGACTAGCGCCGGAACAGATACGCAGTATTTT. V is TRBV15 and J is TRBJ2-3; 8 bases align to TRBD2. The CDR3 runs to 16 residues. Germline V gives CDR1 LNHNV, CDR2 YYDKDF (reference sequence). The V gene end was trimmed by 3 bases and the J gene end by 3 bases; junction bases not matched to a gene: 8.

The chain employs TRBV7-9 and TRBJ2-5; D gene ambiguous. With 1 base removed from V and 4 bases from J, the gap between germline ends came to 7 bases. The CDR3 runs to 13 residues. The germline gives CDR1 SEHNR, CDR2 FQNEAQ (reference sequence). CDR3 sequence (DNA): TGTGCCAGCAGCTTAGTTTTTGCAGAGACCCAGTACTTC. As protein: CASSLVFAETQYF.

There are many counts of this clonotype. The CDR3: CASSQEGGANVLTF. For the CDR3, the DNA is TGCGCCAGCAGCCAAGAGGGTGGGGCCAACGTCCTGACTTTC. The V gene is TRBV4-3, the J gene TRBJ2-6; no clear D gene. Trimming removed 0 bases at V and 3 bases at J, with 3 bases between. Germline CDR1 reads LGHNA; CDR2 reads YSLEER. CDR3 size: 14 residues.

CDR3 coding DNA: TGTGCCAGCAGTGATCTGGGGAGCTCCTATAATTCACCCCTCCACTTT. Translated, it gives CASSDLGSSYNSPLHF. The V and J genes are TRBV25-1 and TRBJ1-6, with D unclear. The germline CDR1 and CDR2 sequences are MGHDK and SYGVNS. The V and J ends lost 3 bases and 0 bases respectively, with 9 bases between them. The CDR3 covers 16 residues.

The chain's CDR3 is CASSWRRDGLTNEKLFF. The CDR3 DNA reads as TGTGCCAGCAGTTGGCGCAGGGATGGCCTCACTAATGAAAAACTGTTTTTT. The chain uses TRBV25-1 and TRBJ1-4; a weak D match, TRBD1 (5 bases). Trimming shortened V by 5 bases and J by 2 bases, and 18 bases separated the two germline ends. The length of the CDR3 is 17 residues. Per germline, CDR1 MGHDK and CDR2 SYGVNS.

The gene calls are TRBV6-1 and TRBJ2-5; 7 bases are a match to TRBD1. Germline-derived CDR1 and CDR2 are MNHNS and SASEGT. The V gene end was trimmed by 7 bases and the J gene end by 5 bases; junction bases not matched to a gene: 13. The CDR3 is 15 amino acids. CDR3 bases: TGTGCCAGCAAACAACAAAGACAGGGCCCGGAGACCCAGTACTTC. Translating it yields CASKQQRQGPETQYF.

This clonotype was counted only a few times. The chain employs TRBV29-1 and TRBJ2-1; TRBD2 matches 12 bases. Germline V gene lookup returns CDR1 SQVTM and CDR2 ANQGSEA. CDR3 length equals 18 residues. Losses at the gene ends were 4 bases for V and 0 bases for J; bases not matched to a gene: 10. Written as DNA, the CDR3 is TGCAGCGTTGCTCCTAGCGGGAGGGTAGGGGGCTCCTACAATGAGCAGTTCTTC. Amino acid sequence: CSVAPSGRVGGSYNEQFF.

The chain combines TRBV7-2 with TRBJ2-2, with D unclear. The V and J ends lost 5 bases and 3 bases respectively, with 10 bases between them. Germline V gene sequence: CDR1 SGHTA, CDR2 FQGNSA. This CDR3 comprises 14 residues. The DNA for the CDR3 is TGTGCCAGCAGCCCCCATCTGGACACCGGGGAGCTGTTTTTT. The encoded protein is CASSPHLDTGELFF. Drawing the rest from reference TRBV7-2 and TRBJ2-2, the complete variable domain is GAGVSQSPSNKVTEKGKDVELRCDPISGHTALYWYRQSLGQGLEFLIYFQGNSAPDKSGLPSDRFSAERTGGSVSTLTIQRTQQEDSAVYLCASSPHLDTGELFFGEGSRLTVL.

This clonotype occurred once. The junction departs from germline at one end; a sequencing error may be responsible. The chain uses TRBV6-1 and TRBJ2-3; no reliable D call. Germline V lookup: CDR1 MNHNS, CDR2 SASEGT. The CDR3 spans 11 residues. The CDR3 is CASTPSDTQYF. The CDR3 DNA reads TGTGCCAGCACCCCGTCAGACACGCAGTATTTT.

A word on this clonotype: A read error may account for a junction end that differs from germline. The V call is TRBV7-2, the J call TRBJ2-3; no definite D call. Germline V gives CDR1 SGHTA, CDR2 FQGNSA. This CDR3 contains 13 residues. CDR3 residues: CASGFPFTDTQYF. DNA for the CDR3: TGTGCCAGCGGCTTTCCATTCACAGATACGCAGTATTTT.

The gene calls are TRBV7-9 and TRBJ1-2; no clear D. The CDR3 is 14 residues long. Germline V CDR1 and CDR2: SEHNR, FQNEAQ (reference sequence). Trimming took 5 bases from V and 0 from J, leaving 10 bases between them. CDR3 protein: CASSPISTNYGYTF. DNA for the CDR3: TGTGCCAGCAGCCCCATCTCAACTAACTATGGCTACACCTTC.

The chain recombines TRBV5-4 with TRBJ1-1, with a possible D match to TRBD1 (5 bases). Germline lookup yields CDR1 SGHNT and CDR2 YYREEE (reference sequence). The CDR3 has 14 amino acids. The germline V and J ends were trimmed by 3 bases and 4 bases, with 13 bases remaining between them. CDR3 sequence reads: CASSSGGGGTEAFF. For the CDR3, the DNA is TGTGCCAGCAGCTCGGGGGGTGGCGGCACTGAAGCTTTCTTT. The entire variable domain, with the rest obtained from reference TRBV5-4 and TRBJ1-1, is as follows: ETGVTQSPTHLIKTRGQQVTLRCSSQSGHNTVSWYQQALGQGPQFIFQYYREEENGRGNFPPRFSGLQFPNYSSELNVNALELDDSALYLCASSSGGGGTEAFFGQGTRLTVV.

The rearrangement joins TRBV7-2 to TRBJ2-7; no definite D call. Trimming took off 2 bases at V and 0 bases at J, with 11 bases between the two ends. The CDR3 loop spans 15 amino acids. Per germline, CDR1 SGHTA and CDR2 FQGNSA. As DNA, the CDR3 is TGTGCCAGCAGCTTAATGGGCGACCACTCCTACGAGCAGTACTTC. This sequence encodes CASSLMGDHSYEQYF.

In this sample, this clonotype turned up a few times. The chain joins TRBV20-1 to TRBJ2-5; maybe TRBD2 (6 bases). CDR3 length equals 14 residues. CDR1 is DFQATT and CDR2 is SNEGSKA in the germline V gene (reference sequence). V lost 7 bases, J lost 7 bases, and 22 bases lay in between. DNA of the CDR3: TGCAGTGTAACTGGTAGCGGAGCCCGAGCGACCCAGTACTTC. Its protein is CSVTGSGARATQYF.

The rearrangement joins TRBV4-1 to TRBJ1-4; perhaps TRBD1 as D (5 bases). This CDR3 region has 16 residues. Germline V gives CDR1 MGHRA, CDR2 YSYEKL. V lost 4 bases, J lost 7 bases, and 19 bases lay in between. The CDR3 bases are TGCGCCAGCAGCCTTATAACGGGGCCCTTTGGTGAAAAACTGTTTTTT. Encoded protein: CASSLITGPFGEKLFF.